In its sample, the clone carrying this T cell receptor (beta chain) was seen a few times. Its antigen is unknown. The PCR used 60 Vbeta and 13 Jbeta primers. TCRdb keeps only in-frame clones here, not all; method: immunoSEQ multiplex PCR. The sample gives 100,000 to 120,000 clones, about three quarters of which show up once; roughly 1.2% is in the top ten. The source of the sample is a study of cytomegalovirus exposure and HLA in healthy donors. Study-level results: Later analysis showed most CMV-associated TCR beta chains appearing HLA-restricted.

V trimming: 2 bases; J trimming: 3 bases; junction bases outside the gene matches: 7. The CDR3 consists of 17 residues. Germline lookup yields CDR1 SGHVS and CDR2 FQNEAQ. This receptor was obtained from a woman in her twenties or thirties in good health and CMV-seronegative. The chain combines TRBV7-8 with TRBJ1-4, with 9 bases fitting TRBD1. Specimen: PBMCs. The chain's CDR3 is CASSLRPRTGANEKLFF. The CDR3 DNA is TGTGCCAGCAGCTTAAGACCCAGGACAGGGGCTAATGAAAAACTGTTTTTT.